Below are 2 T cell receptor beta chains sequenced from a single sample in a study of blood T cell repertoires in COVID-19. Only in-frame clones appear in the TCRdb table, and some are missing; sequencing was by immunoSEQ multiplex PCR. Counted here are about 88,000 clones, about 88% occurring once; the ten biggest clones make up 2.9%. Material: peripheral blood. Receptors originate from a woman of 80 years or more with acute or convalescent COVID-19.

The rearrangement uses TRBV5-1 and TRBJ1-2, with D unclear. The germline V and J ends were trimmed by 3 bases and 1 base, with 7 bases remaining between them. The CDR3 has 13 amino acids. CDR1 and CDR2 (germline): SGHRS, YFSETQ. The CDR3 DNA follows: TGCGCCAGCAGCTACGACATTAACTATGGCTACACCTTC. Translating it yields CASSYDINYGYTF.

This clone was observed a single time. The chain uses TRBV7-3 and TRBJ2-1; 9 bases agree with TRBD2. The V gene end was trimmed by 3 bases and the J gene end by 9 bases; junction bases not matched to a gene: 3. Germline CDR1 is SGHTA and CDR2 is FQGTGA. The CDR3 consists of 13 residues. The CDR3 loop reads CASSLSSGGEQFF. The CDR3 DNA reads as TGTGCCAGCAGCTTGAGTAGCGGGGGTGAGCAGTTCTTC.